This entry describes one T cell receptor (beta chain). Its target is not known. V was clipped by 3 bases and J by 0 bases; unmatched bases: 18. The CDR3 spans 21 residues. Per the germline V gene, CDR1 is KGHDR and CDR2 is SFDVKD. Researchers amplified the TCR beta CDR3 regions from RNA transcripts. The TCR CDR3 first-round RT-PCR relied on the HTBI primer set. TCRdb re-called the multiplex PCR reads with MiXCR, one entry per CDR3 protein. This sample has a few hundred thousand distinct CDR3 sequences, with less than 20% found just once. Those patients with uncontrolled infection, other autoimmune disease, pregnancy or lactation were excluded. The PBMCs were sourced from fresh peripheral blood (approximately 10 ml). The data were obtained in a study of T cells in Graves' hyperthyroidism and ophthalmopathy. On the study more broadly: Blood was drawn when the patient was first diagnosed and still untreated. Findings and limits, study-wide: In validation, the model predicted ophthalmopathy. These predictions came a median roughly 6 months before onset.

The source is a man aged 50-59 years with Graves' ophthalmopathy. This rearrangement joins TRBV24-1 to TRBJ2-2, with 7 bases lining up with TRBD1. The sample comprised blood. The CDR3 nucleotides read TGTGCCACCAGTGATCCGTCCCCCGGGAAGGGGGCTAGCTCGAACACCGGGGAGCTGTTTTTT. Its translation: CATSDPSPGKGASSNTGELFF.